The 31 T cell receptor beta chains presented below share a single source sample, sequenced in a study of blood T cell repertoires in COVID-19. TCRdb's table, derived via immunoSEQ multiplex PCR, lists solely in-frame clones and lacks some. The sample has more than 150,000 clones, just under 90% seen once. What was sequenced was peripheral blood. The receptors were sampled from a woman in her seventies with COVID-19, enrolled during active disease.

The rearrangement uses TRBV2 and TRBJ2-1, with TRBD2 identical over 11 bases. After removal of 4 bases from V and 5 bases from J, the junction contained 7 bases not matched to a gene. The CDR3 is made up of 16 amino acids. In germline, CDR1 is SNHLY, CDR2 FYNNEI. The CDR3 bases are TGTGCCAGCAGTGCACAAGGACTAGCGGGCCACAATGAGCAGTTCTTC. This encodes CASSAQGLAGHNEQFF.

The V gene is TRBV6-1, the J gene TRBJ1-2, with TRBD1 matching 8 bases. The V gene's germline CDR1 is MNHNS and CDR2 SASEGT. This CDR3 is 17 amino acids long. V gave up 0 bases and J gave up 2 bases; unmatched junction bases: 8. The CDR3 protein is CASSEAQGRGLNYGYTF. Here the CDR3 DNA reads TGTGCCAGCAGTGAAGCGCAAGGCAGGGGGCTAAACTATGGCTACACCTTC.

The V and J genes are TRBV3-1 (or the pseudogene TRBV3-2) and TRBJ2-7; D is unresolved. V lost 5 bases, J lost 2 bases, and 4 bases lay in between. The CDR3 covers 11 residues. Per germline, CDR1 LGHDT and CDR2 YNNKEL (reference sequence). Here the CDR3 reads CASSFAYEQYF. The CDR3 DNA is TGTGCCAGCAGCTTCGCCTACGAGCAGTACTTC.

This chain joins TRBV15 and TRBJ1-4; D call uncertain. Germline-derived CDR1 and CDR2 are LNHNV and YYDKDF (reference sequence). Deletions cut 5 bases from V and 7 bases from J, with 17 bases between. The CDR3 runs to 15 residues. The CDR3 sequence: CATSSLGREGEKLFF. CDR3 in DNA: TGTGCCACCAGCTCCCTGGGGAGGGAGGGTGAAAAACTGTTTTTT.

The CDR3 reads CASSFYGGTNYEQYF. CDR3 DNA: TGTGCCAGCAGTTTTTATGGCGGGACCAACTACGAGCAGTACTTC. The gene calls are TRBV6-5 and TRBJ2-7; D might be TRBD2 (6 bases). This CDR3 comprises 15 residues. V lost 4 bases, J lost 3 bases, and 16 bases lay in between. Per germline, CDR1 MNHEY and CDR2 SVGAGI.

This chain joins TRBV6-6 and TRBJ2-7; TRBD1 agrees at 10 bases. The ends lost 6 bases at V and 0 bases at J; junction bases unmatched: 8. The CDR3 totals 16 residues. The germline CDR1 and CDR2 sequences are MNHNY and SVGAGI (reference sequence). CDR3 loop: CASRSTGQGYSYEQYF. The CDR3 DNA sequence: TGTGCCAGCAGATCGACGGGACAGGGGTACTCCTACGAGCAGTACTTC.

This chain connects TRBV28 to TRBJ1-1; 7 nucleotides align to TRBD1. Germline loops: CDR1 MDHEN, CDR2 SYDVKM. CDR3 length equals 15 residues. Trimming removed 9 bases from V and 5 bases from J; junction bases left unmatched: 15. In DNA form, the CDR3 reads TGTGCCAGTTCCAAGGGGGCGAACCGGGGGACTGAAGCTTTCTTT. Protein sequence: CASSKGANRGTEAFF.

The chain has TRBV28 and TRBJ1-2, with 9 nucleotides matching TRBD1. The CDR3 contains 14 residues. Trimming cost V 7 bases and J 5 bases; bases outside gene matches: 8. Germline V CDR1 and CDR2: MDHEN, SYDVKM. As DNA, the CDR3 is TGTGCCAGCACCTTGCCGGACAGGGGTTATGGCTACACCTTC. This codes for CASTLPDRGYGYTF.

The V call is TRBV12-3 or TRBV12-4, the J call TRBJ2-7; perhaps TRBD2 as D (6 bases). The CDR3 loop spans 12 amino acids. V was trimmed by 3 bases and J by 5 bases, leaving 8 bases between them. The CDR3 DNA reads TGTGCCAGCAGTTTCACGGGGGACGAGCAGTACTTC. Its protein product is CASSFTGDEQYF.

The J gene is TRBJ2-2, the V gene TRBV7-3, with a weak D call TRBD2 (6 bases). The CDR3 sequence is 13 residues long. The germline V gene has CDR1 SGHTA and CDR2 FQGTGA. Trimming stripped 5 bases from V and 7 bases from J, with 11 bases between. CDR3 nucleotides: TGTGCCAGCAGCCCGAACGGGAGCGGGGAGCTGTTTTTT. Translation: CASSPNGSGELFF.

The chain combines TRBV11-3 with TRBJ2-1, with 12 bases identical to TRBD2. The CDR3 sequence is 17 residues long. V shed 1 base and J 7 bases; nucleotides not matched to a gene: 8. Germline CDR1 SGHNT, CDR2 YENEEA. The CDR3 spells CASSLGASGRAGNEQFF. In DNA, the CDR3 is TGTGCCAGCAGCTTAGGGGCTAGCGGGAGGGCCGGGAATGAGCAGTTCTTC.

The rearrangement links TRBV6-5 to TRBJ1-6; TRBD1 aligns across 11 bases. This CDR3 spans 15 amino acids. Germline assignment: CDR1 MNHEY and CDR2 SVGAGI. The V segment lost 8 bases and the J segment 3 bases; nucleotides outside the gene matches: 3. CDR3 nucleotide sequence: TGTGCCAGCTGGGACAGGGGGGTCTATAATTCACCCCTCCACTTT. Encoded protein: CASWDRGVYNSPLHF.

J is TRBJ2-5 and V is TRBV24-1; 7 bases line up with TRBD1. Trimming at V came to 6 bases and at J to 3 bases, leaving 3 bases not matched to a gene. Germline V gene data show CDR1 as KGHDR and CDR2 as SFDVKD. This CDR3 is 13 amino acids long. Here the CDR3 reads CATSYRGKETQYF. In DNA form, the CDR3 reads TGTGCCACCAGTTACAGGGGAAAAGAGACCCAGTACTTC.

DNA of the CDR3: TGTGCCAGCAGGGCTGGGACAGCGAACACCGGGGAGCTGTTTTTT. It codes for CASRAGTANTGELFF. The rearrangement uses TRBV6-4 and TRBJ2-2; 7 bases line up with TRBD1. V was pared by 6 bases and J by 0 bases, with 4 bases of the junction left unmatched. The V gene's germline CDR1 is MRHNA and CDR2 SNTAGT. The CDR3 is made up of 15 amino acids.

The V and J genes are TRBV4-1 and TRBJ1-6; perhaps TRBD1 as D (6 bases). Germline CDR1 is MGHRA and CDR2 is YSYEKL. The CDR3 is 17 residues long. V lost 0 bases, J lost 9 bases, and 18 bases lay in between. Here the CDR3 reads CASSQDVAQGRASPLHF. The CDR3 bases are TGCGCCAGCAGCCAAGATGTCGCACAGGGAAGGGCTTCACCCCTCCACTTT.

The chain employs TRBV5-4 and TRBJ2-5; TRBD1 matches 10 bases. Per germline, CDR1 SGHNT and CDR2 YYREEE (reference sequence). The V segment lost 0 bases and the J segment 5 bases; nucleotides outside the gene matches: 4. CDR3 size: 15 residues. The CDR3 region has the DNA TGTGCCAGCAGCTTGGCGGGACAGGGGAGTGAGACCCAGTACTTC. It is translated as CASSLAGQGSETQYF.

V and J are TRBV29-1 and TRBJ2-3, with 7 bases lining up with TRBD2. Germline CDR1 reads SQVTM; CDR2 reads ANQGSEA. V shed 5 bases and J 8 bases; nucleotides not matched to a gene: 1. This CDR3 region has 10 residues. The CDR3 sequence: CSVWGGTQYF. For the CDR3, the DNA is TGCAGCGTTTGGGGGGGTACGCAGTATTTT.

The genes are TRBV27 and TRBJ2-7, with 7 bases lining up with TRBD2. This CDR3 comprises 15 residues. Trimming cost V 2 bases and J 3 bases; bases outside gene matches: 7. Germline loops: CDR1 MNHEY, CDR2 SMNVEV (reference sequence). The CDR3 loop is CASSLRASGGYEQYF. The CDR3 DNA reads TGTGCCAGCAGTTTACGTGCTAGCGGAGGCTACGAGCAGTACTTC.

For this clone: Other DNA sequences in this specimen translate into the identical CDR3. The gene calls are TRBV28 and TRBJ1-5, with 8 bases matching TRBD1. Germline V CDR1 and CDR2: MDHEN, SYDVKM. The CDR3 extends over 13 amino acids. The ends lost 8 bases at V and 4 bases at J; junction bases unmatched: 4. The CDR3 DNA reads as TGTGCCAGCTCGGGGACAGGAAATCAGCCCCAGCATTTT. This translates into CASSGTGNQPQHF.

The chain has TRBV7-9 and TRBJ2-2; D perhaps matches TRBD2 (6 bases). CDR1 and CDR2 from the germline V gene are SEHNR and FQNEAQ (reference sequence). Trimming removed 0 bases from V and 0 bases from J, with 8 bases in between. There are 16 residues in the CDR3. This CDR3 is CASSLAIAANTGELFF. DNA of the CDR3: TGTGCCAGCAGCTTAGCGATAGCGGCGAACACCGGGGAGCTGTTTTTT.

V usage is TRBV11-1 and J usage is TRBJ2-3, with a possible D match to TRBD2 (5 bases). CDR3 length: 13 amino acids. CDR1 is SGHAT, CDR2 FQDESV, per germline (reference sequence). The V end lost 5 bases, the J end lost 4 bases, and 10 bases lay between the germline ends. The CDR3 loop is CASSDLRADTQYF. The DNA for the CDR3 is TGTGCCAGCAGCGACTTGCGGGCAGATACGCAGTATTTT.

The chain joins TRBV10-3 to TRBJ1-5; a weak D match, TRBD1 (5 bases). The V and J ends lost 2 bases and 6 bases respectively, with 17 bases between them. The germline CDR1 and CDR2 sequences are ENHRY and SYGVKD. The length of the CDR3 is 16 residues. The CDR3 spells CAISEPTGAARQPQHF. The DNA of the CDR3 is TGTGCCATCAGTGAGCCTACAGGTGCCGCTCGTCAGCCCCAGCATTTT.

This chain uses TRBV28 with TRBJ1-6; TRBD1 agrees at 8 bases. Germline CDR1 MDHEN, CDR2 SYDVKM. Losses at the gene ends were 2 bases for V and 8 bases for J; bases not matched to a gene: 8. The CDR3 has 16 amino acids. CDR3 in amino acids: CASSLIQGVIHSPLHF. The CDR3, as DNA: TGTGCCAGCAGTTTAATACAGGGGGTAATCCATTCACCCCTCCACTTT.

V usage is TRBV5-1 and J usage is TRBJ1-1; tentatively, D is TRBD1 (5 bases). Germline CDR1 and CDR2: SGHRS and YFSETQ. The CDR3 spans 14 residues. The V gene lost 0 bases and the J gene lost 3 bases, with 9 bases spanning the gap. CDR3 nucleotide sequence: TGCGCCAGCAGCTTGGAGGGGATGGACACTGAAGCTTTCTTT. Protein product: CASSLEGMDTEAFF.

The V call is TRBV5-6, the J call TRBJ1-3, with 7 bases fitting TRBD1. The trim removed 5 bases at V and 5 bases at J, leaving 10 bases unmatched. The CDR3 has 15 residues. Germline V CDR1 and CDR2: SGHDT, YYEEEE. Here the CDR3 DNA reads TGTGCCAGCAGTAATCCACAGGGGTTCAGAAACACCATATATTTT. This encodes CASSNPQGFRNTIYF.

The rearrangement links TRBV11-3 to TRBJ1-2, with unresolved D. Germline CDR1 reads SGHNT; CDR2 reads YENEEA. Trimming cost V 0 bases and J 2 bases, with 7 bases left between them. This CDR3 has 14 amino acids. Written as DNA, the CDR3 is TGTGCCAGCAGCTTAGAAGCCGGGAACTATGGCTACACCTTC. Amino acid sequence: CASSLEAGNYGYTF.

Written as DNA, the CDR3 is TGTGCCAGCAGCGAAGGGCCGGGGGGAAGCTTGTACGAGCAGTACTTC. Translated, it gives CASSEGPGGSLYEQYF. The chain joins TRBV4-2 to TRBJ2-7; 7 nucleotides align to TRBD2. Germline CDR1 LGHNA, CDR2 YNFKEQ. This CDR3 has 16 amino acids. The V gene end was trimmed by 5 bases and the J gene end by 4 bases; junction bases not matched to a gene: 14.

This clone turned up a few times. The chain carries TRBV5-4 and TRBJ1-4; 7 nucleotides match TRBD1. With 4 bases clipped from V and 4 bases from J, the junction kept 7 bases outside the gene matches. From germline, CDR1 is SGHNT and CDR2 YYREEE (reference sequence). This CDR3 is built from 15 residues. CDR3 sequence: CASSARTGLNEKLFF. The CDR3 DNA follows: TGTGCCAGCAGCGCCCGGACAGGACTTAATGAAAAACTGTTTTTT. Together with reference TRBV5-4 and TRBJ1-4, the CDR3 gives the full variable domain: ETGVTQSPTHLIKTRGQQVTLRCSSQSGHNTVSWYQQALGQGPQFIFQYYREEENGRGNFPPRFSGLQFPNYSSELNVNALELDDSALYLCASSARTGLNEKLFFGSGTQLSVL.

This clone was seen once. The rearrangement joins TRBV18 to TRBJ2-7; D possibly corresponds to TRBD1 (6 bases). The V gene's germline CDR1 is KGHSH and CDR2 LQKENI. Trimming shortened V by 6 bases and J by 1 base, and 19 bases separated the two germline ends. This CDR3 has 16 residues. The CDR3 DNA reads TGTGCCAGCTCGCCTCAAGAGGGACAAGCATCCTACGAGCAGTACTTC. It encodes CASSPQEGQASYEQYF.

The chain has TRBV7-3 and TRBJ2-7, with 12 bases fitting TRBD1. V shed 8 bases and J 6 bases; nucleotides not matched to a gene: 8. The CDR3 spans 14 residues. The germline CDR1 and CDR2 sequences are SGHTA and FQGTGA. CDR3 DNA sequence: TGTGCCAGCTCCTTGGGACAGGGGGCGTTCGAGCAGTACTTC. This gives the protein CASSLGQGAFEQYF.

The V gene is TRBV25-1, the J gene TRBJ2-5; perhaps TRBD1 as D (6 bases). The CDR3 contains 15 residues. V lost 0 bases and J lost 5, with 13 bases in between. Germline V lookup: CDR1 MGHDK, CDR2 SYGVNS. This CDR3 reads CASSEYRPGEETQYF. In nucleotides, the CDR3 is TGTGCCAGCAGTGAATATCGTCCAGGGGAGGAGACCCAGTACTTC.